Listed below are T cell receptor beta chains from one sample, sequenced in a study of cytomegalovirus exposure and HLA in healthy donors. Only in-frame clones appear in the TCRdb table, and some are missing; sequencing was by immunoSEQ multiplex PCR. Of about 200,000 clones listed, approximately 78% were seen once; the top ten hold 2.5% to 3%. The sequenced sample was PBMCs. These receptors all come from a middle-aged woman in good health and CMV-seronegative. Each CDR3 is given with its conserved first and last residue. A D gene is named only where the DNA matches it firmly.

>TRBV2|-|TRBJ2-5
CASSEEMRTQYF
>TRBV19|-|TRBJ2-1
CASSLTYNEQFF
>TRBV6-1|TRBD2|TRBJ2-3
CASSDIGGRLPPDTQYF
>TRBV2|-|TRBJ1-5
CASSRRGRGRLSNQPQHF
>TRBV30|TRBD1|TRBJ1-4
CACLWDSNEKLFF
>TRBV27|TRBD1|TRBJ1-2
CASSLGTGGDYTF
>TRBV18|-|TRBJ1-3
CASSPRQWDTIYF
>TRBV28|-|TRBJ2-3
CASSFRDTQYF
>TRBV6-6|TRBD1|TRBJ2-7
CASRGTGVYEQYF
>TRBV6-6|TRBD1|TRBJ2-4
CASRGQGPLGWDIQYF
>TRBV29-1|-|TRBJ1-2
CSVESPRYYGYTF
>TRBV6-6|-|TRBJ1-1
CASTGVAVAEAFF
>TRBV29-1|-|TRBJ2-2
CSAYVYGELFF
>TRBV4-1|-|TRBJ2-7
CASSQARSSYEQYF
>TRBV19|TRBD2|TRBJ2-7
CASSSSGGDSYEQYF
>TRBV10-3|-|TRBJ1-1
CAISESEGNTEAFF
>TRBV7-9|-|TRBJ1-1
CASSAGLDTEAFF
>TRBV29-1|TRBD1|-
CSVEQGAGDEQYF
>TRBV18|-|TRBJ2-2
CASSRARHTGELFF
>TRBV7-2|TRBD2|TRBJ2-5
CASSLELAEETQYF
>TRBV25-1|TRBD2|TRBJ2-3
CASSGLSGSADTQYF
>TRBV6-5|-|TRBJ1-5
CASSYARGYSNQPQHF
>TRBV5-1|-|TRBJ2-3
CASSPWVALSTDTQYF
>TRBV5-4|TRBD1|TRBJ1-4
CASSQDRRGEKLFF
>TRBV6-4|TRBD1|TRBJ1-1
CASSVEQGGSWTEAFF
>TRBV7-2|-|TRBJ2-5
CASSLQGRGTQYF
>TRBV2|-|TRBJ1-4
CASSEQGLAEKLFF
>TRBV6-1|-|TRBJ2-7
CASRRGEQYF
>TRBV7-8|-|TRBJ1-5
CASSFGLGAQGNQPQHF
>TRBV6-5|-|TRBJ2-7
CASSYLASTYEQYF
>TRBV18|TRBD2|TRBJ2-7
CASSAQMGGEQYF
>TRBV7-9|-|TRBJ2-7
CASSLARDTDEQYF